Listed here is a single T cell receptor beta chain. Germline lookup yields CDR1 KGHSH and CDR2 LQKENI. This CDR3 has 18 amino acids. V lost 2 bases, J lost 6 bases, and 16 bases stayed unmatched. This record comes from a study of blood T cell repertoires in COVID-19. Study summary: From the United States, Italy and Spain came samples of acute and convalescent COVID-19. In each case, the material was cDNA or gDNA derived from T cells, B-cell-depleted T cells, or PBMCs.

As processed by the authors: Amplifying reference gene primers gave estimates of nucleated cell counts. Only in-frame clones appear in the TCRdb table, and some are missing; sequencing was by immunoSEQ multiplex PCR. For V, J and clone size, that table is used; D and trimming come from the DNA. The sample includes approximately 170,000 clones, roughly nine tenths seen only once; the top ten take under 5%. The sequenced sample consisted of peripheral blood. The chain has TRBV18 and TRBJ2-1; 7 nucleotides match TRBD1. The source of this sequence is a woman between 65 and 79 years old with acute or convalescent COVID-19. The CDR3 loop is CASSPLRARQSGGNEQFF. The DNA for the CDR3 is TGTGCCAGCTCACCATTAAGGGCCAGACAATCAGGGGGCAATGAGCAGTTCTTC.